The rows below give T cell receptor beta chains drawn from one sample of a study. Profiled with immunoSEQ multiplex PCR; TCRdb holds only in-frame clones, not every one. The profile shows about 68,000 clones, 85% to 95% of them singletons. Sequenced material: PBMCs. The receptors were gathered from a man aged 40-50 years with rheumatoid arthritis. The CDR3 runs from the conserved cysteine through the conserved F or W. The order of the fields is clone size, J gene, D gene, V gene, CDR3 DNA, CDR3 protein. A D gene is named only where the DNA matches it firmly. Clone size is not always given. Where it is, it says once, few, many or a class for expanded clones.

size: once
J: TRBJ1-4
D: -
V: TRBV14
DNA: TGTGCCAGCAGCCAAGATGGCCCGCTTGCCCCTAATGAAAAACTGTTTTTT
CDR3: CASSQDGPLAPNEKLFF

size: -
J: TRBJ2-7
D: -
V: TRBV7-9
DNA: TGTGCCAGCAGCCCCCGTGAAGGGCTTCTAGCCGAGCAGTACTTC
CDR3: CASSPREGLLAEQYF

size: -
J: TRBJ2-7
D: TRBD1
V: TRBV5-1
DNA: TGCGCCAGCAGCTCGGGACAGGGAGCCTACGAGCAGTACTTC
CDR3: CASSSGQGAYEQYF

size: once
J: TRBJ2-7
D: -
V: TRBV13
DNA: TGTGCCAGCAGCCCGGGTGGGGGGTGGTACGAGCAGTACTTC
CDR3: CASSPGGGWYEQYF

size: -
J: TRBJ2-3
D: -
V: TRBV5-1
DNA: TGCGCCAGCAGCGTAGGGCAAAGCGCGGCTATGGTGGATACGCAGTATTTT
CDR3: CASSVGQSAAMVDTQYF

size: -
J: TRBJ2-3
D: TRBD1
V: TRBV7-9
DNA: TGTGCCAGCAGCTTAAAGGGGACAGGGGCAACAGATACGCAGTATTTT
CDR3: CASSLKGTGATDTQYF

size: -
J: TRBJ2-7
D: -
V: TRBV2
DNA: TGTGCCAGCAGCCGAACAGGGAACTCCTACGAGCAGTACTTC
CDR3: CASSRTGNSYEQYF

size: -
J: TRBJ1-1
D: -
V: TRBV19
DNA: TGTGCCAGTAGTATAGTCGGGCAGAAGAACACTGAAGCTTTCTTT
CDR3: CASSIVGQKNTEAFF

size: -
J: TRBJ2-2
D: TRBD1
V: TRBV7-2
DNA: TGTGCCAGCAGCCCGGACAGGGGGCTCACCGGGGAGCTGTTTTTT
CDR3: CASSPDRGLTGELFF

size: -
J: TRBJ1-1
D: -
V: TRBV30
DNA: TGTGCCTGGAGTGTAAAACCTCGTAGCTCTGAAGCTTTCTTT
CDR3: CAWSVKPRSSEAFF

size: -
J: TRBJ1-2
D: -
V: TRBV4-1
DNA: TGCGCCAGCAGCCAAGCGGGAGGCTACACCTTC
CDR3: CASSQAGGYTF

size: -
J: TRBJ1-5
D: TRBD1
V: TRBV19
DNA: TGTGCCAGTAGTATCGGACAGGGCGTTAGCAATCAGCCCCAGCATTTT
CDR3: CASSIGQGVSNQPQHF

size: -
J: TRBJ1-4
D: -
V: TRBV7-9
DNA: TGTGCCAGCAGCTTAGCCTATGGGTTCGAGGGGACTAATGAAAAACTGTTTTTT
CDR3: CASSLAYGFEGTNEKLFF

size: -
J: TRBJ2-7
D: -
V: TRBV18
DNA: TGTGCCAGCTCACGAGGGGTCTACGAGCAGTACTTC
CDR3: CASSRGVYEQYF

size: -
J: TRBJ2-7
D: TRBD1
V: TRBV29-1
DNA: TGCAGCGCCTACGGAGCAGGGGGAACTTACGAGCAGTACTTC
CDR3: CSAYGAGGTYEQYF

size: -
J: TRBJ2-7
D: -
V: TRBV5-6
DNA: TGTGCCAGCAGCTTAGTGGGGGCCTCCTACGAGCAGTACTTC
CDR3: CASSLVGASYEQYF

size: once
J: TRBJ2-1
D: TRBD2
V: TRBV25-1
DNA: TGTGCCACCTTGCCGGCTAGCGGGTACAATGAGCAGTTCTTC
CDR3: CATLPASGYNEQFF

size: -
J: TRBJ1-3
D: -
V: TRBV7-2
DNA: TGTGCCAGCAGCTCCCAGACAGCAAGCTCTGGAAACACCATATATTTT
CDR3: CASSSQTASSGNTIYF

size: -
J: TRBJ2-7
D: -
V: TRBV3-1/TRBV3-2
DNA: TGTGCCAGCGAGGGGGGGTACGAGCAGTACTTC
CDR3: CASEGGYEQYF

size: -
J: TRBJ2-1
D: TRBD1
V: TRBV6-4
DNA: TGTGCCAGCAGCCCCCAGTGGACAGGGCACTACAATGAGCAGTTCTTC
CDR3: CASSPQWTGHYNEQFF

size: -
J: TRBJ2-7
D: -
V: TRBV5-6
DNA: TGTGCCAGCAGCTTGGCCGGCGTAGGAAGGAACGAGCAGTACTTC
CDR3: CASSLAGVGRNEQYF

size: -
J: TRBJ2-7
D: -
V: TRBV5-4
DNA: TGTGCCAGCAGCCAAGGGGGGAGCCGCTCCTACGAGCAGTACTTC
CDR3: CASSQGGSRSYEQYF